This T cell receptor beta chain was captured in a study of cytomegalovirus exposure and HLA in healthy donors. It was with 60 Vbeta and 13 Jbeta primers that the PCR ran. The protocol was immunoSEQ multiplex PCR, while the TCRdb copy is restricted to in-frame clones and leaves out a portion. The sample holds fewer than 250,000 clones, approximately 90% seen once. The sequenced material came from PBMCs. This TCR was recovered from a boy aged 2 to 10 in good health and CMV-seronegative.

The CDR3 reads CASGSDRGLGNYGYTF. The DNA of the CDR3 is TGTGCCAGTGGAAGTGACAGGGGTCTTGGTAACTATGGCTACACCTTC. V and J are TRBV19 and TRBJ1-2, with 8 bases fitting TRBD1. V was clipped by 8 bases and J by 1 base; unmatched bases: 12. The length of the CDR3 is 16 residues. Germline CDR1 reads LNHDA; CDR2 reads SQIVND (reference sequence).